Shown below are 7 T cell receptor beta chains from a single sample sequenced in a study of TIL therapy for anti-PD-1-resistant metastatic lung cancer. Time point of the sample: pre-treatment sample, taken before nivolumab and TIL therapy. This was the immunoSEQ v3 assay. This table comes from immunoSEQ multiplex PCR, and its TCRdb copy is limited to in-frame clones, with some not included. The profile shows around 21,000 clones, about 71% of them singletons. Specimen: blood, collected at baseline. The receptors were sampled from a person aged 25-79 years with non-small cell lung cancer.

This sequence joins TRBV30 and TRBJ2-5; 9 nucleotides match TRBD2. CDR3 length equals 13 residues. The V and J ends lost 0 bases and 9 bases, in that order; junction bases with no gene match: 5. CDR1 is GTSNPN and CDR2 is SVGIG in the germline V gene (reference sequence). CDR3 sequence reads: CAWSVASGDSQYF. The CDR3 region has the DNA TGTGCCTGGAGTGTCGCTAGCGGGGACTCCCAGTACTTC.

In this sample, this clone turned up a few times. V is TRBV15 and J is TRBJ1-1; D gene uncertain. The CDR3 runs to 13 residues. In germline, CDR1 is LNHNV, CDR2 YYDKDF (reference sequence). The ends were cut back, 0 bases at V and 0 bases at J, with 2 bases in the middle. The CDR3, as DNA: TGTGCCACCAGCAGAGAGGTGAACACTGAAGCTTTCTTT. Protein sequence: CATSREVNTEAFF.

The rearrangement joins TRBV5-1 to TRBJ2-1, with 11 nucleotides matching TRBD1. Looked up from germline, CDR1 is SGHRS and CDR2 is YFSETQ. With 3 bases clipped from V and 6 bases from J, the junction kept 2 bases outside the gene matches. This CDR3 has 14 amino acids. The CDR3 loop reads CASSSGTGGNEQFF. Written as DNA, the CDR3 is TGCGCCAGCAGCTCCGGGACAGGGGGCAATGAGCAGTTCTTC. The whole variable domain, remainder taken from reference TRBV5-1 and TRBJ2-1, is KAGVTQTPRYLIKTRGQQVTLSCSPISGHRSVSWYQQTPGQGLQFLFEYFSETQRNKGNFPGRFSGRQFSNSRSEMNVSTLELGDSALYLCASSSGTGGNEQFFGPGTRLTVL.

The rearrangement uses TRBV24-1 and TRBJ2-2, with a possible D match to TRBD1 (5 bases). Germline V lookup: CDR1 KGHDR, CDR2 SFDVKD. The V end was cut by 5 bases, the J end by 8 bases, with 14 bases between. This CDR3 comprises 14 residues. The CDR3 DNA reads as TGTGCCACCAGTGCGGACACGAGAAGGGGGGAGCTGTTTTTT. Translating gives CATSADTRRGELFF.

This sequence joins TRBV28 and TRBJ2-3; D unclear. Germline CDR1 and CDR2: MDHEN and SYDVKM. Trimming removed 6 bases at V and 6 bases at J, with 10 bases between. This CDR3 contains 12 residues. The CDR3 sequence: CASSLLSDTQYF. The CDR3 DNA is TGTGCCAGCAGCCTATTATCGGATACGCAGTATTTT.

The rearrangement uses TRBV5-6 and TRBJ1-1, with TRBD1 identical over 9 bases. CDR1 SGHDT and CDR2 YYEEEE come from the germline V gene. There are 14 residues in the CDR3. The trim removed 4 bases at V and 3 bases at J, leaving 4 bases unmatched. CDR3 nucleotide sequence: TGTGCCAGCAGCCAAGGACAGGGGTACACTGAAGCTTTCTTT. As protein: CASSQGQGYTEAFF.

This clone was counted a single time. The chain is built from TRBV12-3 or TRBV12-4 and TRBJ2-3; D unclear. V lost 1 base and J lost 0, with 2 bases in between. The CDR3 contains 13 residues. The CDR3 coding sequence is TGTGCCAGCAGTTTAGGGAGCACAGATACGCAGTATTTT. It yields the protein CASSLGSTDTQYF.